Each of the 25 T cell receptor beta chains below was sequenced from the same sample in a study of CD8 T cells in Susac syndrome. With random hexamers, reverse transcription was performed on roughly 0.45 to 1 ug of RNA. Each CDR3 protein is one row after TCRdb ran MiXCR on the immunoSEQ multiplex PCR reads. Of tens of thousands of distinct CDR3 sequences listed, roughly 95% are singletons. Material: CD8+ T cells from PBMCs. These receptors were taken from a human donor with Susac syndrome.

The chain has TRBV3-1 and TRBJ1-4; D remains ambiguous. With 0 bases removed from V and 5 bases from J, the gap between germline ends came to 13 bases. CDR1 is LGHDT, CDR2 YNNKEL, per germline (reference sequence). The CDR3 has 16 residues. The CDR3 reads CASSQEPARKNEKLFF. CDR3 nucleotides: TGTGCCAGCAGCCAAGAACCGGCCAGGAAAAATGAAAAACTGTTTTTT.

The chain is built from TRBV11-3 and TRBJ2-4; 7 bases fit TRBD1. Germline assignment: CDR1 SGHNT and CDR2 YENEEA. The CDR3 is 13 residues long. Trimming took 8 bases from V and 6 from J; bases not matched to a gene: 7. The CDR3 loop is CASSERQGNIQYF. The CDR3 region has the DNA TGTGCCAGCTCTGAGCGACAGGGAAACATTCAGTACTTC.

This clonotype was detected only once. The chain employs TRBV29-1 and TRBJ2-2; D is unresolved. Between the trimmed V and J ends, which lost 1 base and 6 bases, there was a span of 6 bases. Germline-derived CDR1 and CDR2 are SQVTM and ANQGSEA. This CDR3 is 12 amino acids long. Written as DNA, the CDR3 is TGCAGCGTTGAAGGGATTCCCGGGGAGCTGTTTTTT. This gives the protein CSVEGIPGELFF.

The chain joins TRBV12-3 or TRBV12-4 to TRBJ2-7; the D call may be TRBD1 or TRBD2 (5 bases each). V lost 6 bases to trimming and J lost 2 bases, with 17 bases between them. CDR3 size: 15 residues. CDR3 DNA sequence: TGTGCCAGCAGCCCCGGGGCCACTGGAGCCTACGAGCAGTACTTC. It yields the protein CASSPGATGAYEQYF.

The rearrangement joins TRBV18 to TRBJ2-7, with a weak D call TRBD1 (5 bases). CDR1 is KGHSH, CDR2 LQKENI, per germline. Trimming took off 6 bases at V and 2 bases at J, with 11 bases between the two ends. This CDR3 is built from 13 residues. CDR3 nucleotides: TGTGCCAGCTCCGGCCAGGGAACCTACGAGCAGTACTTC. Its translation: CASSGQGTYEQYF.

The chain combines TRBV7-9 with TRBJ1-5; D remains ambiguous. Trimming pared 1 base from V and 3 bases from J, leaving 13 bases between. This CDR3 comprises 16 residues. The germline gives CDR1 SEHNR, CDR2 FQNEAQ (reference sequence). CDR3 in DNA: TGTGCCAGCAGCTTAGAACCAGGCAGCCCCAATCAGCCCCAGCATTTT. It translates to CASSLEPGSPNQPQHF.

The rearrangement links TRBV21-1 to TRBJ2-3; the listed D gene, TRBD2, was not tested against the DNA. TRBV21-1 is a documented pseudogene. The CDR3 has 14 residues. The CDR3 sequence is CASEGTSGTDTQYF. CDR3 in DNA: TGTGCCAGTGAGGGGACTAGCGGGACAGATACGCAGTATTTT.

This clonotype has more than one count but fewer than ten. J is TRBJ2-7 and V is TRBV7-9, with D unclear. CDR3 length: 12 amino acids. Deletions cut 1 base from V and 7 bases from J, with 8 bases between. CDR1 SEHNR and CDR2 FQNEAQ come from the germline V gene (reference sequence). This CDR3 reads CASSLGGIEQYF. Here the CDR3 DNA reads TGTGCCAGCAGCTTAGGGGGAATTGAGCAGTACTTC.

The chain has TRBV7-6 and TRBJ2-5, with D unresolved. Germline assignment: CDR1 SGHVS and CDR2 FNYEAQ. V lost 0 bases to trimming and J lost 2 bases, with 10 bases between them. CDR3 size: 15 residues. CDR3 bases: TGTGCCAGCAGCTTAGCGTTTCGGGCTCAAGAGACCCAGTACTTC. Residues: CASSLAFRAQETQYF.

J is TRBJ2-1 and V is TRBV28; 10 bases align to TRBD2. V dropped 5 bases and J dropped 6; count of bases not matched to a gene: 4. CDR3 length: 14 residues. Germline assignment: CDR1 MDHEN and CDR2 SYDVKM. This CDR3 reads CASSISGGANEQFF. In nucleotides, the CDR3 is TGTGCCAGCAGTATAAGCGGGGGGGCCAATGAGCAGTTCTTC. Full variable domain (missing parts from reference TRBV28 and TRBJ2-1): DVKVTQSSRYLVKRTGEKVFLECVQDMDHENMFWYRQDPGLGLRLIYFSYDVKMKEKGDIPEGYSVSREKKERFSLILESASTNQTSMYLCASSISGGANEQFFGPGTRLTVL.

The CDR3 region has the DNA TGTGCCAACACGGACAGCAACACCGGGGAGCTGTTTTTT. Its translation: CANTDSNTGELFF. The V gene is TRBV10-3, the J gene TRBJ2-2, with a tentative D call TRBD1 (6 bases). Between the trimmed V and J ends, which lost 10 bases and 2 bases, there was a span of 11 bases. Germline CDR1 ENHRY, CDR2 SYGVKD. The length of the CDR3 is 13 residues.

This chain uses TRBV28 with TRBJ1-1; no definite D call. The germline V gene has CDR1 MDHEN and CDR2 SYDVKM. The CDR3 is 14 amino acids. V lost 5 bases, J lost 0 bases, and 10 bases lay in between. This CDR3 is CASSRPGMNTEAFF. The CDR3 DNA follows: TGTGCCAGCAGTCGTCCGGGTATGAACACTGAAGCTTTCTTT.

V usage is TRBV7-2 and J usage is TRBJ2-5; D unclear. CDR3 size: 14 residues. From germline, CDR1 is SGHTA and CDR2 FQGNSA. V was cut by 5 bases and J by 2 bases, with 12 bases left in between. Here the CDR3 reads CASSRSVGQETQYF. CDR3 DNA: TGTGCCAGCAGCCGTTCGGTGGGGCAAGAGACCCAGTACTTC. The whole variable domain, filled in from reference TRBV7-2 and TRBJ2-5, reads GAGVSQSPSNKVTEKGKDVELRCDPISGHTALYWYRQSLGQGLEFLIYFQGNSAPDKSGLPSDRFSAERTGGSVSTLTIQRTQQEDSAVYLCASSRSVGQETQYFGPGTRLLVL.

The chain carries TRBV27 and TRBJ1-5, with 11 bases that match TRBD1. The CDR3 spans 15 residues. CDR1 is MNHEY and CDR2 is SMNVEV in the germline V gene (reference sequence). V shed 3 bases, J shed 5 bases, and the junction held 3 bases outside the gene matches. The CDR3 DNA reads as TGTGCCAGCAGTTTGGGACAGGGGGGCGATCAGCCCCAGCATTTT. Translating it yields CASSLGQGGDQPQHF.

V and J are TRBV5-1 and TRBJ2-1; D possibly corresponds to TRBD2 (6 bases). Deletions cut 6 bases from V and 7 bases from J, with 20 bases between. The CDR3 is 15 amino acids. Germline CDR1 reads SGHRS; CDR2 reads YFSETQ. In nucleotides, the CDR3 is TGCGCCAGCACCTCCTGGGGTGCGGGGTTAAATGAGCAGTTCTTC. This encodes CASTSWGAGLNEQFF.

This chain's CDR3 is CSARDPASNQYF. The CDR3 DNA is TGCAGTGCTAGAGATCCCGCTAGTAATCAGTACTTC. The chain combines TRBV20-1 with TRBJ2-7; D unresolved. V was shortened by 0 bases and J by 10 bases, with 13 bases between the two germline ends. CDR1 is DFQATT, CDR2 SNEGSKA, per germline (reference sequence). The CDR3 contains 12 residues.

This CDR3 reads CASSLTTGTGSFEQYF. CDR3 sequence (DNA): TGTGCCAGCAGTTTGACGACCGGGACAGGGAGCTTCGAGCAGTACTTC. The chain combines TRBV6-2 or TRBV6-3 with TRBJ2-7; 9 positions agree with TRBD1. Germline assignment: CDR1 MNHEY and CDR2 SVGEGT. CDR3 size: 16 residues. Unmatched junction bases numbered 13, after V lost 4 bases and J lost 6 bases.

On this clonotype: One junction end does not reproduce the germline sequence, and a read error may be involved. V usage is TRBV7-7 and J usage is TRBJ2-1, with D tentatively TRBD2 (5 bases). The CDR3 is 13 amino acids. CDR1 is SSHAT, CDR2 FNYEAQ, per germline (reference sequence). The CDR3 DNA reads TGTGCTAGCAGCTCCCCGGGGTCGAATGAGCAGTTCTTC. Amino acid sequence: CASSSPGSNEQFF.

The chain uses TRBV19 and TRBJ1-2; 10 bases are a match to TRBD1. The ends lost 4 bases at V and 2 bases at J; junction bases unmatched: 10. The CDR3 consists of 17 residues. Germline CDR1 LNHDA, CDR2 SQIVND (reference sequence). The CDR3 region has the DNA TGTGCCAGTAGTAGGAGTCTTGGGACAGGGGACAACTATGGCTACACCTTC. This encodes CASSRSLGTGDNYGYTF.

The genes are TRBV4-3 and TRBJ1-2; a possible D gene is TRBD1 (6 bases). CDR1 is LGHNA, CDR2 YSLEER, per germline. The CDR3 loop spans 15 amino acids. Between the trimmed V and J ends, which lost 4 bases and 0 bases, there was a span of 12 bases. Written as DNA, the CDR3 is TGCGCCAGCAGCCCTACAGGGCTACCTAACTATGGCTACACCTTC. As protein: CASSPTGLPNYGYTF.

The V call is TRBV3-1, the J call TRBJ1-2, with a weak D call TRBD1 (5 bases). The CDR3 contains 13 residues. CDR1 is LGHDT, CDR2 YNNKEL, per germline (reference sequence). V lost 1 base, J lost 5 bases, and 8 bases lay in between. CDR3 sequence (DNA): TGTGCCAGCAGCCAAGGACAGCGATATGGCTACACCTTC. Translation gives CASSQGQRYGYTF.

The gene calls are TRBV20-1 and TRBJ2-7; D not certain. The V end lost 3 bases, the J end lost 5 bases, and 11 bases lay between the germline ends. The CDR3 is 12 amino acids. The germline V gene has CDR1 DFQATT and CDR2 SNEGSKA (reference sequence). For the CDR3, the DNA is TGCAGTGCTAGTATGAGGCCTAACGAGCAGTACTTC. Its protein is CSASMRPNEQYF.

The chain carries TRBV30 and TRBJ2-3; 8 bases agree with TRBD2. The CDR3 spans 15 residues. V lost 2 bases, J lost 6 bases, and 10 bases stayed unmatched. Germline V gene sequence: CDR1 GTSNPN, CDR2 SVGIG (reference sequence). The CDR3 bases are TGTGCCTGGAGTACGGGCGGCGGGGGGCGGGATACGCAGTATTTT. Translated: CAWSTGGGGRDTQYF.

The chain couples TRBV3-1 to TRBJ1-2; the match to TRBD1 covers 7 bases. Trimming removed 4 bases from V and 8 bases from J; junction bases left unmatched: 10. The CDR3 consists of 14 residues. Germline CDR1 is LGHDT and CDR2 is YNNKEL (reference sequence). CDR3 region: CASSPRGNDRGYTF. CDR3 bases: TGTGCCAGCAGCCCCAGGGGGAACGATAGAGGCTACACCTTC. Based on the CDR3 plus reference TRBV3-1 and TRBJ1-2, the full variable domain is DTAVSQTPKYLVTQMGNDKSIKCEQNLGHDTMYWYKQDSKKFLKIMFSYNNKELIINETVPNRFSPKSPDKAHLNLHINSLELGDSAVYFCASSPRGNDRGYTFGSGTRLTVV.

The chain couples TRBV4-3 to TRBJ1-3; D remains unclear. The CDR3 has 11 residues. From germline, CDR1 is LGHNA and CDR2 YSLEER. Between the trimmed V and J ends, which lost 0 bases and 6 bases, there was a span of 0 bases. The CDR3 nucleotides are TGCGCCAGCAGCCAAGAAAACACCATATATTTT. Encoded protein: CASSQENTIYF.